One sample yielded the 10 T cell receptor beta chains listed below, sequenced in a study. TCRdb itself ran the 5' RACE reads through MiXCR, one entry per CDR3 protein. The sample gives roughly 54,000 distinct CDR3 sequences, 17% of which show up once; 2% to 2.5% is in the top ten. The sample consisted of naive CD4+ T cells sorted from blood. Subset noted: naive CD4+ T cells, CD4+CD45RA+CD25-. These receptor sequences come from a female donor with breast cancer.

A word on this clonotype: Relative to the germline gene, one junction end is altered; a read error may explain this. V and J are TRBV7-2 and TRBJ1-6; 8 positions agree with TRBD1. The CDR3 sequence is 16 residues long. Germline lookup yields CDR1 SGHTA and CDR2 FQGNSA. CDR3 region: CASSFRGSGGNSPPHF. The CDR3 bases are TGTGCCAGCAGCTTCCGAGGATCAGGGGGCAATTCACCCCCCCACTTT.

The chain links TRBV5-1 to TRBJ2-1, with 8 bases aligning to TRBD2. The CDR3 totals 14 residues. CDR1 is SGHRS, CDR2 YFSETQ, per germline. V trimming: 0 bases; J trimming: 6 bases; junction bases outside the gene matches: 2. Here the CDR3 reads CASSLDGGVNEQFF. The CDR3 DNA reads TGCGCCAGCAGCTTGGACGGGGGGGTCAATGAGCAGTTCTTC.

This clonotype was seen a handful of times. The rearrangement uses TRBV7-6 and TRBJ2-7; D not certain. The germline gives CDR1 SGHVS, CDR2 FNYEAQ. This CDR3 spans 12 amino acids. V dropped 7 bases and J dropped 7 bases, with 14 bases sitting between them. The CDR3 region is CASTSDSVEQYF. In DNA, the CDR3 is TGTGCCAGCACCTCCGACTCTGTTGAGCAGTACTTC.

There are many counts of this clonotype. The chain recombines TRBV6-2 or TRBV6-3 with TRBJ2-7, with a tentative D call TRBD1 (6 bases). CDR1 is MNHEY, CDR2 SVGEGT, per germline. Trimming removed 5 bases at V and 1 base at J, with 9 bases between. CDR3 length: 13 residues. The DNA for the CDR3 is TGTGCCAGCAGTCATACAGGGTCCTACGAGCAGTACTTC. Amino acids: CASSHTGSYEQYF.

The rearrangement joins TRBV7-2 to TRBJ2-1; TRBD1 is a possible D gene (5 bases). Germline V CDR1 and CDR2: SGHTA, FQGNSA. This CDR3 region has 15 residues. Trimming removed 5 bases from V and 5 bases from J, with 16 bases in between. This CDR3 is CASSSVGQRDNEQFF. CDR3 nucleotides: TGTGCCAGCAGCAGCGTGGGGCAACGAGACAATGAGCAGTTCTTC. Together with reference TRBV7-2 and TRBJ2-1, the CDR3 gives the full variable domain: GAGVSQSPSNKVTEKGKDVELRCDPISGHTALYWYRQSLGQGLEFLIYFQGNSAPDKSGLPSDRFSAERTGGSVSTLTIQRTQQEDSAVYLCASSSVGQRDNEQFFGPGTRLTVL.

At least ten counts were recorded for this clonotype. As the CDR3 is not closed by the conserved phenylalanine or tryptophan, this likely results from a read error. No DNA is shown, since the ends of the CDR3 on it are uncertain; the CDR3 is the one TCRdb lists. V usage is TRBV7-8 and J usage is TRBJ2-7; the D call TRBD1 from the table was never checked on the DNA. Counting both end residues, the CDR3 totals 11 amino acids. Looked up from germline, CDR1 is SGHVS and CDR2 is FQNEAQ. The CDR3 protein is CASSLGGHPTL.

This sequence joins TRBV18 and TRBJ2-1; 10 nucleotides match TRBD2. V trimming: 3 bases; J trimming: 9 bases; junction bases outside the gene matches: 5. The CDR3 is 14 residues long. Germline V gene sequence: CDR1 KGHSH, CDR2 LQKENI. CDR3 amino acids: CASSPKLAGIEQFF. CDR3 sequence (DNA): TGTGCCAGCTCACCGAAACTAGCGGGGATTGAGCAGTTCTTC.

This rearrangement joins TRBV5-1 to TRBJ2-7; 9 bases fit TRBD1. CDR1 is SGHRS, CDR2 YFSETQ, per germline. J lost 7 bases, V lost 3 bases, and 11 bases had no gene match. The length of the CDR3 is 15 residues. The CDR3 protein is CASSWGDRDIWEQYF. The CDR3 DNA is TGCGCCAGCAGCTGGGGGGACAGGGATATTTGGGAGCAGTACTTC.

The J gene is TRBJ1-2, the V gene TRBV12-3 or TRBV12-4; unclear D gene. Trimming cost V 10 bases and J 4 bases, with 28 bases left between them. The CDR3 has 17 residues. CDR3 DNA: TGTGCCATCCACTCACAAAATACGGGCAGGCCACCCTATGGCTACACCTTC. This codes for CAIHSQNTGRPPYGYTF.

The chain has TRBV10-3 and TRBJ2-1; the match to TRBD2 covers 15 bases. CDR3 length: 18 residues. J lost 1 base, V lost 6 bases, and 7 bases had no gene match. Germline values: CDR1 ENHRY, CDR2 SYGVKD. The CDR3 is CAISPGLAGGVSYNEQFF. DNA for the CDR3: TGTGCCATCAGCCCGGGACTAGCGGGAGGAGTGTCCTACAATGAGCAGTTCTTC.